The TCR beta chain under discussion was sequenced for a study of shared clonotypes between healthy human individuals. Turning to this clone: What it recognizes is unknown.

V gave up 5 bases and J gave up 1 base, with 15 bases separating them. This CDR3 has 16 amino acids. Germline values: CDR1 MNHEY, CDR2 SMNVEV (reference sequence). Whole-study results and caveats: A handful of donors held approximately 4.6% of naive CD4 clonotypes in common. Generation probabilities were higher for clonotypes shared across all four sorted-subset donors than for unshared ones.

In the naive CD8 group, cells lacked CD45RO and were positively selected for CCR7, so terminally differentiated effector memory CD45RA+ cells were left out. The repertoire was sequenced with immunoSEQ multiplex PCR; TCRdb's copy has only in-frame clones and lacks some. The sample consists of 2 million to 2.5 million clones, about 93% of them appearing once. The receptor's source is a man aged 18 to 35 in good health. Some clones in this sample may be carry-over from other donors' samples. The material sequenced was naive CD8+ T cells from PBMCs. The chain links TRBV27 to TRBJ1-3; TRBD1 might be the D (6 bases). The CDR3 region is CASSLTGHLSGNTIYF. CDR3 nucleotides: TGTGCCAGCAGTCTGACGGGACACTTATCTGGAAACACCATATATTTT.